These 14 T cell receptor beta chains were all obtained from the same sample, sequenced in a study of Tregs in tolerant kidney transplant recipients. Generated by immunoSEQ multiplex PCR, the TCRdb table keeps only in-frame clones and is missing some. The data hold tens of thousands of clones, with over 85% observed a single time. Sequencing was carried out using CD8+ T cells from blood. These TCRs come from a human donor in good health.

The chain recombines TRBV6-1 with TRBJ2-1; possibly TRBD2 for D (6 bases). CDR3 length: 14 residues. V lost 5 bases and J lost 4, with 12 bases in between. Per the germline V gene, CDR1 is MNHNS and CDR2 is SASEGT. CDR3 nucleotides: TGTGCCAGCAGTTGGGGTAGCGGTTACAATGAGCAGTTCTTC. Protein sequence: CASSWGSGYNEQFF.

The chain employs TRBV19 and TRBJ2-5; D is unclear. This CDR3 has 15 residues. Germline V CDR1 and CDR2: LNHDA, SQIVND (reference sequence). With 7 bases removed from V and 4 bases from J, the gap between germline ends came to 19 bases. The DNA of the CDR3 is TGTGCCAGTACCGCAGGTGTGGATCTCCGAGAGACCCAGTACTTC. Residues: CASTAGVDLRETQYF.

The genes are TRBV10-3 and TRBJ2-1, with D possibly being TRBD1 (6 bases). Germline V gene sequence: CDR1 ENHRY, CDR2 SYGVKD. This CDR3 contains 12 residues. V lost 10 bases, J lost 4 bases, and 11 bases lay in between. Written as DNA, the CDR3 is TGTGCCACCCTAGGACAGTACAATGAGCAGTTCTTC. Its translation: CATLGQYNEQFF.

The chain recombines TRBV19 with TRBJ2-1; unclear D gene. V shed 2 bases and J shed 0 bases, with 17 bases lying between them. There are 18 residues in the CDR3. Germline assignment: CDR1 LNHDA and CDR2 SQIVND (reference sequence). The DNA for the CDR3 is TGTGCCAGTAGTATAACTGGAGAGTGGATTAGCTCCTACAATGAGCAGTTCTTC. It codes for CASSITGEWISSYNEQFF.

The chain carries TRBV18 and TRBJ2-1, with D hard to call. Trimming pared 1 base from V and 6 bases from J, leaving 25 bases between. CDR3 length: 19 residues. Per the germline V gene, CDR1 is KGHSH and CDR2 is LQKENI. CDR3 bases: TGTGCCAGCTCACCACTGGATCATCGAGGCGGCCTCAACCCCAATGAGCAGTTCTTC. Translated, it gives CASSPLDHRGGLNPNEQFF.

The chain carries TRBV9 and TRBJ2-1; no firm D call. The CDR3 has 14 residues. Germline values: CDR1 SGDLS, CDR2 YYNGEE. Trimming left V 2 bases short and J 6 bases short, with 12 bases between. The CDR3, as DNA: TGTGCCAGCAGCGTGGACGGGTCTGGCAATGAGCAGTTCTTC. It translates to CASSVDGSGNEQFF.

The rearrangement links TRBV11-2 to TRBJ1-6, with D possibly matching TRBD1 (6 bases). The CDR3 length is 15 residues. The V end was cut by 0 bases, the J end by 7 bases, with 10 bases between. Germline CDR1 SGHAT, CDR2 FQNNGV. This CDR3 is CASSLEAGVNSPLHF. The DNA for the CDR3 is TGTGCCAGCAGCTTAGAAGCAGGGGTGAATTCACCCCTCCACTTT.

The chain carries TRBV27 and TRBJ1-2; 8 bases line up with TRBD1. Germline V gene lookup returns CDR1 MNHEY and CDR2 SMNVEV (reference sequence). V shed 6 bases, J shed 7 bases, and the junction held 7 bases outside the gene matches. The CDR3 consists of 13 residues. CDR3 sequence: CASSYSGTGGYTF. The CDR3 coding sequence is TGTGCCAGCAGCTACTCCGGGACAGGTGGCTACACCTTC.

The chain couples TRBV19 to TRBJ2-1; 7 bases agree with TRBD2. CDR1 and CDR2 (germline): LNHDA, SQIVND (reference sequence). The CDR3 has 14 residues. V was clipped by 4 bases and J by 6 bases; unmatched bases: 6. CDR3 sequence: CASSSAGVSNEQFF. The CDR3 DNA sequence: TGTGCCAGTAGTAGCGCGGGAGTTAGCAATGAGCAGTTCTTC.

The chain carries TRBV6-4 and TRBJ2-3, with 11 bases identical to TRBD1. V was pared by 2 bases and J by 3 bases, with 1 base of the junction left unmatched. Germline CDR1 and CDR2: MRHNA and SNTAGT. The CDR3 is 15 residues long. Written as DNA, the CDR3 is TGTGCCAGCAGTGACGGACAGGGGGCTACAGATACGCAGTATTTT. Translated: CASSDGQGATDTQYF.

The gene calls are TRBV11-1 and TRBJ1-2; no clear D. Germline V lookup: CDR1 SGHAT, CDR2 FQDESV (reference sequence). This CDR3 is 12 amino acids long. V dropped 7 bases and J dropped 5 bases, with 11 bases sitting between them. CDR3 loop: CASNPCTYGYTF. CDR3 coding DNA: TGTGCCAGCAACCCGTGTACATATGGCTACACCTTC. Filled out from reference TRBV11-1 and TRBJ1-2, the complete variable domain reads EAEVAQSPRYKITEKSQAVAFWCDPISGHATLYWYRQILGQGPELLVQFQDESVVDDSQLPKDRFSAERLKGVDSTLKIQPAELGDSAMYLCASNPCTYGYTFGSGTRLTVV.

V and J are TRBV19 and TRBJ2-1, with D tentatively TRBD2 (6 bases). The CDR3 is 15 residues long. Trimming took off 1 base at V and 2 bases at J, with 9 bases between the two ends. Germline assignment: CDR1 LNHDA and CDR2 SQIVND (reference sequence). The CDR3 reads CASSIVGTPYNEQFF. The CDR3 coding sequence is TGTGCCAGTAGTATAGTTGGGACTCCCTACAATGAGCAGTTCTTC.

The rearrangement joins TRBV30 to TRBJ1-2; D is ambiguous. The V and J ends lost 0 bases and 6 bases respectively, with 11 bases between them. Germline lookup yields CDR1 GTSNPN and CDR2 SVGIG (reference sequence). This CDR3 comprises 13 residues. For the CDR3, the DNA is TGTGCCTGGAGTGTATTTCAGTATGATGGCTACACCTTC. Its protein is CAWSVFQYDGYTF.

The rearrangement uses TRBV7-2 and TRBJ2-2, with a weak D call TRBD2 (5 bases). Trimming removed 5 bases at V and 10 bases at J, with 20 bases between. This CDR3 spans 15 amino acids. From germline, CDR1 is SGHTA and CDR2 FQGNSA. CDR3 protein: CASSGSRSPEEELFF. CDR3 nucleotides: TGTGCCAGCAGCGGAAGCAGGAGCCCGGAGGAGGAGCTGTTTTTT. Supplemented by reference TRBV7-2 and TRBJ2-2, the full variable domain reads GAGVSQSPSNKVTEKGKDVELRCDPISGHTALYWYRQSLGQGLEFLIYFQGNSAPDKSGLPSDRFSAERTGGSVSTLTIQRTQQEDSAVYLCASSGSRSPEEELFFGEGSRLTVL.